This T cell receptor beta chain is from a study of blood T cell repertoires in COVID-19. Study at large: From T cells, B-cell-depleted T cells, or PBMCs came the material, which was cDNA or gDNA.

CDR3 length equals 15 residues. Looked up from germline, CDR1 is LGHNA and CDR2 is YNFKEQ. V was pared by 1 base and J by 4 bases, with 6 bases of the junction left unmatched. Original analysis: Estimated nucleated cell counts came from reference gene primer amplification. Profiling relied on immunoSEQ multiplex PCR, and the TCRdb table lists in-frame clones only, not all of them. The V and J calls and the clone size are those of that table, but D and trimming were determined from the DNA. The sample has about 400,000 clones, about 89% seen once. The sample was peripheral blood. This chain uses TRBV4-2 with TRBJ1-2; 7 nucleotides match TRBD1. The sequence was obtained from a man aged 35-49 years with acute or convalescent COVID-19. The CDR3 spells CASSQADRASYGYTF. As DNA, the CDR3 is TGTGCCAGCAGCCAAGCAGACAGGGCTTCCTATGGCTACACCTTC.